This is a list of T cell receptor beta chains from one sample in a study of blood T cell repertoires in COVID-19. The data were produced by immunoSEQ multiplex PCR, yet TCRdb's version contains in-frame clones alone and is incomplete. The table lists more than 250,000 clones, roughly 91% of them singletons. Sequencing used peripheral blood. These TCRs come from a man aged 50-60 years with active or convalescent COVID-19. Each CDR3 is given with its conserved first and last residue. The D gene is left open where the match is weak. Some rows have no size entry. The others give once, few or many, or a class for an expanded clone.

clone size,J gene,D gene,V gene,CDR3 DNA,CDR3 protein
-,TRBJ2-5,TRBD2,TRBV7-2,TGTGCCAGCAGCTTATTCTCGGGACTAGCGGGAGAACAGACCCAGTACTTC,CASSLFSGLAGEQTQYF
-,TRBJ2-1,TRBD1,TRBV19,TGTGCCAGTAACTACCGGGACAGGGGAAATAAGTTCTTC,CASNYRDRGNKFF
-,TRBJ2-3,TRBD1,TRBV9,TGTGCCAGCAGCGCCCTACAGGGGGTTAGCACAGATACGCAGTATTTT,CASSALQGVSTDTQYF
-,TRBJ2-1,TRBD2,TRBV9,TGTGCCAGCAGCGTAGAAGCGGGGGACTACAATGAGCAGTTCTTC,CASSVEAGDYNEQFF
-,TRBJ1-4,-,TRBV28,TGTGCCAGCAGGGTACAGGGCGAAAAACTGTTTTTT,CASRVQGEKLFF
-,TRBJ2-3,-,TRBV28,TGTGCCAGCACCCCCGCGACAGATACGCAGTATTTT,CASTPATDTQYF
-,TRBJ1-1,-,TRBV28,TGTGCCAGCCGAAACGGGGACATGAACACTGAAGCTTTCTTT,CASRNGDMNTEAFF
-,TRBJ1-3,-,TRBV5-6,TGTGCCAGCAGGCTGACACCGAACTCTGGAAACACCATATATTTT,CASRLTPNSGNTIYF
-,TRBJ2-3,-,TRBV9,TGTGCCAGCAGCGTCACGCCGACGGGAGATACGCAGTATTTT,CASSVTPTGDTQYF
-,TRBJ1-1,-,TRBV3-1/TRBV3-2,TGTGCCAGCAGCCAAGGCACCCCTCGGGGGAACACTGAAGCTTTCTTT,CASSQGTPRGNTEAFF
-,TRBJ2-3,TRBD2,TRBV7-9,TGTGCCAGCAGCTTAGTTGAAGGTAGCGGGAGAGATTTAGATACGCAGTATTTT,CASSLVEGSGRDLDTQYF
few,TRBJ1-1,-,TRBV5-4,TGTGCCAGCAGCCATTACGAGGGAGGTGAAGCTTTCTTT,CASSHYEGGEAFF
-,TRBJ1-3,-,TRBV28,TGTGCCAGCAGTTTTCGTTCTTTAGGAAACACCATATATTTT,CASSFRSLGNTIYF
-,TRBJ1-1,-,TRBV7-2,TGTGCCAGCAGCTTAGATCCGGCGTCCCGGGGGGAAGCTTTCTTT,CASSLDPASRGEAFF
-,TRBJ1-1,-,TRBV2,TGTGCCAGCAGTGACCAGGGTTTGAACACTGAAGCTTTCTTT,CASSDQGLNTEAFF
-,TRBJ2-1,-,TRBV18,TGTGCCAGCTCTCCTCCTAACAATGAGCAGTTCTTC,CASSPPNNEQFF
-,TRBJ2-5,-,TRBV7-2,TGTGCCAGCAGCTTCGGGGGGCCCCAAGAGACCCAGTACTTC,CASSFGGPQETQYF
once,TRBJ1-1,-,TRBV18,TGTGCCAGCTCACCGACAATCCCGGGGACTGAAGCTTTCTTT,CASSPTIPGTEAFF
-,TRBJ2-5,TRBD2,TRBV20-1,TGCAGTGCTAGTAGGCTAGCGGGAGGGCGGCCCGCCCAGTACTTC,CSASRLAGGRPAQYF
-,TRBJ2-1,TRBD2,TRBV5-8,TGTGCCAGCAGCTTCCAGCGGTCGGGGGGCAATGAGCAGTTCTTC,CASSFQRSGGNEQFF
-,TRBJ2-3,-,TRBV11-2,TGTGCCAGCAGCTACCCGGGATCCTCCACAGATACGCAGTATTTT,CASSYPGSSTDTQYF
once,TRBJ2-3,-,TRBV27,TGTGCCAGCAGTTCGTACGCCGGGACTTCTGGCACAGATACGCAGTATTTT,CASSSYAGTSGTDTQYF
-,TRBJ2-3,-,TRBV6-2/TRBV6-3,TGTGCCAGCAGTTACTCGTGGGGGGGGGCTGGCACAGATACGCAGTATTTT,CASSYSWGGAGTDTQYF
-,TRBJ1-5,-,TRBV2,TGTGCCAGCATGGACCGACAGCCAAATCAGCCCCAGCATTTT,CASMDRQPNQPQHF
-,TRBJ1-2,-,TRBV2,TGTGCCAGCAGTGATCCGGGGTCGGGTAACTATGGCTACACCTTC,CASSDPGSGNYGYTF
-,TRBJ1-5,-,TRBV7-2,TGTGCCAGCAGCTTACGTCTGGGGGGGTCCCAGCCCCAGCATTTT,CASSLRLGGSQPQHF
-,TRBJ2-7,-,TRBV6-5,TGTGCCAGCAGATACCGACCGGGCGAGCAGTACTTC,CASRYRPGEQYF
-,TRBJ2-2,TRBD2,TRBV11-2,TGTGCCAGCAGCTTAGATCCCCCGCCGGGACTAGCCGGGGGCGGGGAGCTGTTTTTT,CASSLDPPPGLAGGGELFF
-,TRBJ1-2,-,TRBV24-1,TGTGCCACCAGTGATTCGGGTCAGGGCTACACCTTC,CATSDSGQGYTF
once,TRBJ2-3,TRBD2,TRBV27,TGTGCCAGCAGCCCTAGCGGGGGGGCCTGGGATACGCAGTATTTT,CASSPSGGAWDTQYF
-,TRBJ2-3,-,TRBV3-1/TRBV3-2,TGTGCCAGCAGCCCTGCACAGGCAGGTTCTACGCAGTATTTT,CASSPAQAGSTQYF
-,TRBJ2-7,TRBD2,TRBV2,TGTGCCAGCATATTTCTGGGGACTAGCGACGAGCAGTACTTC,CASIFLGTSDEQYF
-,TRBJ1-4,-,TRBV29-1,TGCAGCGTGAGCGGACCAACTAATGAAAAACTGTTTTTT,CSVSGPTNEKLFF
-,TRBJ2-1,TRBD1,TRBV6-5,TGTGCCAGCAGCCCCGGGACAGGGTACAATGAGCAGTTCTTC,CASSPGTGYNEQFF
-,TRBJ2-5,-,TRBV7-3,TGTGCCAGCAGCCCACTCGGACGGGGGGAGACCCAGTACTTC,CASSPLGRGETQYF
-,TRBJ1-5,-,TRBV3-1/TRBV3-2,TGTGCCAGCAGCCAAGAAGGGGCCCATCAGCCCCAGCATTTT,CASSQEGAHQPQHF
-,TRBJ1-3,-,TRBV30,TGTGCCTGGAGTCGAGGCAGCAATCTTTCTGGAAACACCATATATTTT,CAWSRGSNLSGNTIYF
-,TRBJ1-6,-,TRBV6-5,TGTGCCAGCAGGGTGGGGACAAACCCTAATTCACCCCTCCACTTT,CASRVGTNPNSPLHF
-,TRBJ1-3,-,TRBV21-1,TGTGCCAGCAGCGAAAGGGACAGGGAAGGAAACACCATATATTTT,CASSERDREGNTIYF
-,TRBJ2-5,-,TRBV7-2,TGTGCCAGCAGCTTAGGGGCACGGCAAGAGACCCAGTACTTC,CASSLGARQETQYF
-,TRBJ2-3,TRBD1,TRBV4-3,TGCGCCAGCAGCCAAGATTGGCAGGGGGCCCTCACAGATACGCAGTATTTT,CASSQDWQGALTDTQYF
once,TRBJ1-1,TRBD1,TRBV30,TGTGCCTGGAGTAGGGGGCTGAACACTGAAGCTTTCTTT,CAWSRGLNTEAFF
-,TRBJ1-5,TRBD1,TRBV30,TGTGCCTGGAGTGCAGGGGGGACTCAGCCCCAGCATTTT,CAWSAGGTQPQHF
-,TRBJ1-2,-,TRBV28,TGTGCCAGCACCCCGGGGGACCAAACCAACTATGGCTACACCTTC,CASTPGDQTNYGYTF
-,TRBJ1-3,-,TRBV6-5,TGTGCCAGCAGTTACTCGATGGAGGGGTTAGGAAACACCATATATTTT,CASSYSMEGLGNTIYF
-,TRBJ1-1,-,TRBV4-2,TGTGCCAGCAGCCAAGGCGAGCAGAACACTGAAGCTTTCTTT,CASSQGEQNTEAFF
-,TRBJ2-7,-,TRBV7-2,TGTGCCAGCAGCCCTAAGTCCAGGGGAGCCTCCTACGAGCAGTACTTC,CASSPKSRGASYEQYF
-,TRBJ2-1,-,TRBV30,TGTGCCTGGAGTCTGGGACTGGACCCCTACAATGAGCAGTTCTTC,CAWSLGLDPYNEQFF